These T cell receptor beta chains were read from a single sample in a study of T cells in tuberculosis. The table came from immunoSEQ multiplex PCR; TCRdb's copy has only in-frame clones and leaves some out. Of nearly 60,000 clones in the sample, approximately 85% are singletons; the top ten hold around a fifth. Source material: CD1b-GMM tetramer-negative cells sorted from PBMCs. Receptor source: an adult woman with latent tuberculosis. The CDR3 runs from the conserved cysteine through the conserved F or W. D genes are given only for firm matches. The size field is filled for only some rows; it gives once, few, many or a size class.

abundance: once
v_gene: TRBV7-3
len: 14
d_gene: TRBD2
j_gene: TRBJ2-7
CDR3aa: CASSVGGTSYEQYF
CDR3nt: TGTGCCAGCAGCGTAGGAGGGACTAGCTACGAGCAGTACTTC

abundance: NA
v_gene: TRBV19
len: 15
d_gene: TRBD1
j_gene: TRBJ1-3
CDR3aa: CASRQGQLSGNTIYF
CDR3nt: TGTGCCAGTAGGCAGGGACAGCTCTCTGGAAACACCATATATTTT

abundance: NA
v_gene: TRBV7-2
len: 15
d_gene: TRBD1
j_gene: TRBJ2-5
CDR3aa: CASSLALRQGETQYF
CDR3nt: TGTGCCAGCAGCTTAGCGCTGAGACAGGGGGAGACCCAGTACTTC

abundance: NA
v_gene: TRBV7-9
len: 12
d_gene: NA
j_gene: TRBJ1-1
CDR3aa: CASSGDTAEAFF
CDR3nt: TGTGCCAGCAGCGGGGACACCGCAGAAGCTTTCTTT

abundance: NA
v_gene: TRBV28
len: 15
d_gene: TRBD1
j_gene: TRBJ2-7
CDR3aa: CASSPPGQGVHEQYF
CDR3nt: TGTGCCAGCAGTCCCCCGGGACAGGGGGTACACGAGCAGTACTTC

abundance: NA
v_gene: TRBV4-1
len: 16
d_gene: NA
j_gene: TRBJ2-2
CDR3aa: CASSQDRLTNTGELFF
CDR3nt: TGCGCCAGCAGCCAAGATCGACTGACGAACACCGGGGAGCTGTTTTTT

abundance: few
v_gene: TRBV4-3
len: 20
d_gene: TRBD1
j_gene: TRBJ2-1
CDR3aa: CASSQDPTGGAGSPYNEQFF
CDR3nt: TGCGCCAGCAGCCAAGATCCTACAGGGGGCGCGGGGTCCCCCTACAATGAGCAGTTCTTC

abundance: NA
v_gene: TRBV29-1
len: 13
d_gene: NA
j_gene: TRBJ2-3
CDR3aa: CSFAPGSTDTQYF
CDR3nt: TGCAGCTTTGCTCCGGGGTCAACAGATACGCAGTATTTT

abundance: NA
v_gene: TRBV5-1
len: 16
d_gene: NA
j_gene: TRBJ2-5
CDR3aa: CASSEGGGATQETQYF
CDR3nt: TGCGCCAGCAGCGAAGGAGGGGGGGCAACTCAAGAGACCCAGTACTTC

abundance: NA
v_gene: TRBV5-1
len: 15
d_gene: NA
j_gene: TRBJ2-3
CDR3aa: CASSPGRPSTDTQYF
CDR3nt: TGCGCCAGCAGCCCCGGCAGGCCGAGCACAGATACGCAGTATTTT

abundance: NA
v_gene: TRBV4-3
len: 16
d_gene: NA
j_gene: TRBJ1-4
CDR3aa: CASSQRVSATNEKLFF
CDR3nt: TGCGCCAGCAGCCAGCGAGTGAGCGCAACTAATGAAAAACTGTTTTTT

abundance: NA
v_gene: TRBV29-1
len: 14
d_gene: NA
j_gene: TRBJ1-4
CDR3aa: CSVEDWAGPGKLFF
CDR3nt: TGCAGCGTTGAAGATTGGGCAGGGCCAGGTAAACTGTTTTTT

abundance: NA
v_gene: TRBV29-1
len: 15
d_gene: NA
j_gene: TRBJ1-1
CDR3aa: CSVEGFGYRFHEAFF
CDR3nt: TGCAGCGTTGAGGGATTTGGTTACAGGTTCCATGAAGCTTTCTTT

abundance: NA
v_gene: TRBV27
len: 15
d_gene: NA
j_gene: TRBJ1-6
CDR3aa: CASSLSPSYNSPLHF
CDR3nt: TGTGCCAGCAGTCTTAGTCCTAGCTATAATTCACCCCTCCACTTT

abundance: NA
v_gene: TRBV6-5
len: 15
d_gene: TRBD1
j_gene: TRBJ1-6
CDR3aa: CASSHTRTGGSPLHF
CDR3nt: TGTGCCAGCAGCCATACCAGGACAGGGGGTTCACCCCTCCACTTT

abundance: NA
v_gene: TRBV15
len: 16
d_gene: TRBD1
j_gene: TRBJ2-1
CDR3aa: CATKAAGTGMSNEQFF
CDR3nt: TGTGCCACCAAGGCGGCTGGGACAGGGATGAGCAATGAGCAGTTCTTC

abundance: NA
v_gene: TRBV6-6
len: 15
d_gene: NA
j_gene: TRBJ1-5
CDR3aa: CASSRYRALDQPQHF
CDR3nt: TGTGCCAGCAGCCGTTACAGGGCCCTCGATCAGCCCCAGCATTTT

abundance: NA
v_gene: TRBV4-2
len: 19
d_gene: TRBD1
j_gene: TRBJ2-7
CDR3aa: CASSQEVLVGQGGFYEQYF
CDR3nt: TGTGCCAGCAGCCAAGAAGTTTTAGTTGGACAGGGGGGATTCTACGAGCAGTACTTC

abundance: NA
v_gene: TRBV28
len: 13
d_gene: NA
j_gene: TRBJ2-7
CDR3aa: CASNQWRAYEQYF
CDR3nt: TGTGCCAGCAACCAATGGAGGGCATACGAGCAGTACTTC

abundance: NA
v_gene: TRBV4-3
len: 16
d_gene: TRBD2
j_gene: TRBJ2-1
CDR3aa: CASSPVRLAPSNEQFF
CDR3nt: TGCGCCAGCAGCCCAGTAAGACTAGCGCCTTCCAATGAGCAGTTCTTC

abundance: NA
v_gene: TRBV19
len: 12
d_gene: NA
j_gene: TRBJ1-1
CDR3aa: CASRQLNTEAFF
CDR3nt: TGTGCCAGCCGACAGTTGAACACTGAAGCTTTCTTT

abundance: NA
v_gene: TRBV30
len: 15
d_gene: NA
j_gene: TRBJ1-1
CDR3aa: CAWSVLIPMNTEAFF
CDR3nt: TGTGCCTGGAGTGTACTAATACCCATGAACACTGAAGCTTTCTTT

abundance: NA
v_gene: TRBV19
len: 14
d_gene: NA
j_gene: TRBJ1-5
CDR3aa: CASSKSGGEQPQHF
CDR3nt: TGTGCCAGTAGTAAATCGGGGGGCGAACAGCCCCAGCATTTT

abundance: NA
v_gene: TRBV4-3
len: 13
d_gene: NA
j_gene: TRBJ1-3
CDR3aa: CASSQVSGNTIYF
CDR3nt: TGCGCCAGCAGCCAAGTTAGTGGAAACACCATATATTTT

abundance: NA
v_gene: TRBV6-1
len: 15
d_gene: TRBD2
j_gene: TRBJ2-1
CDR3aa: CASSEGTSSYNEQFF
CDR3nt: TGTGCCAGCAGTGAAGGGACTAGCTCCTACAATGAGCAGTTCTTC

abundance: NA
v_gene: TRBV7-2
len: 15
d_gene: NA
j_gene: TRBJ2-1
CDR3aa: CASMWFSRADNEQFF
CDR3nt: TGTGCCAGCATGTGGTTTTCGCGGGCGGACAATGAGCAGTTCTTC

abundance: NA
v_gene: TRBV5-1
len: 16
d_gene: NA
j_gene: TRBJ2-3
CDR3aa: CASSWPDSASTDTQYF
CDR3nt: TGCGCCAGCAGCTGGCCCGACAGTGCTAGCACAGATACGCAGTATTTT

abundance: NA
v_gene: TRBV10-3
len: 13
d_gene: NA
j_gene: TRBJ2-5
CDR3aa: CAIAATLKETQYF
CDR3nt: TGTGCCATCGCGGCTACCCTTAAAGAGACCCAGTACTTC

abundance: NA
v_gene: TRBV5-1
len: 15
d_gene: TRBD1
j_gene: TRBJ2-5
CDR3aa: CASSRNRGTQETQYF
CDR3nt: TGCGCCAGCAGCCGAAACAGGGGGACCCAGGAGACCCAGTACTTC

abundance: NA
v_gene: TRBV9
len: 16
d_gene: TRBD1
j_gene: TRBJ1-1
CDR3aa: CASSVAPQGADTEAFF
CDR3nt: TGTGCCAGCAGCGTAGCTCCGCAGGGGGCAGACACTGAAGCTTTCTTT

abundance: once
v_gene: TRBV5-1
len: 17
d_gene: TRBD2
j_gene: TRBJ2-2
CDR3aa: CASSWGLAGGGTGELFF
CDR3nt: TGCGCCAGCAGCTGGGGACTAGCGGGAGGTGGTACCGGGGAGCTGTTTTTT

abundance: NA
v_gene: TRBV5-1
len: 12
d_gene: NA
j_gene: TRBJ2-7
CDR3aa: CASSLTGYEQYF
CDR3nt: TGCGCCAGCAGCCTGACAGGCTACGAGCAGTACTTC

abundance: NA
v_gene: TRBV11-3
len: 15
d_gene: TRBD1
j_gene: TRBJ2-7
CDR3aa: CASSLSGTGVGEQYF
CDR3nt: TGTGCCAGCAGCCTCTCCGGGACAGGGGTAGGCGAGCAGTACTTC

abundance: NA
v_gene: TRBV28
len: 19
d_gene: TRBD2
j_gene: TRBJ2-3
CDR3aa: CASRQLAGGKLGSTDTQYF
CDR3nt: TGTGCCAGCAGGCAACTAGCGGGAGGCAAACTTGGGAGCACAGATACGCAGTATTTT

abundance: few
v_gene: TRBV28
len: 13
d_gene: NA
j_gene: TRBJ1-2
CDR3aa: CASSLTGEYGYTF
CDR3nt: TGTGCCAGCAGTTTAACGGGGGAATATGGCTACACCTTC

abundance: NA
v_gene: TRBV7-2
len: 16
d_gene: TRBD2
j_gene: TRBJ2-7
CDR3aa: CASSLATGLGFREQYF
CDR3nt: TGTGCCAGCAGCTTAGCGACTGGACTAGGCTTTCGTGAGCAGTACTTC